These 29 T cell receptor beta chains came from one sample sequenced in a study of glioma-infiltrating T cells. Using RNA template, CDR3s of TCR alpha and beta were amplified with iRepertoire arm-PCR. TCRdb itself ran the multiplex PCR reads through MiXCR, one entry per CDR3 protein. The sample lists about 140,000 distinct CDR3 sequences, 39% occurring once. Material for sequencing was glioma tissue, nonneoplastic brain tissue, or PBMCs (not recorded which). All receptors come from a human donor with low-grade glioma or glioblastoma, undergoing nonglioma brain surgery, or in good health (not recorded which).

In regard to this clonotype: A read error is possible here, since a much larger clone lies one base away. The chain recombines TRBV3-1 with TRBJ2-7, with 13 bases aligning to TRBD2. This CDR3 spans 16 amino acids. Germline V gene sequence: CDR1 LGHDT, CDR2 YNNKEL (reference sequence). Here the CDR3 DNA reads TGCGCCAGCAGACGCAACGGACTAGCGGGAGTGGGCGAGCAGTACTTC. Translation: CASRRNGLAGVGEQYF.

This clonotype occurred a few times. V usage is TRBV20-1 and J usage is TRBJ1-3; the D gene is possibly TRBD1 (6 bases). CDR3 length: 14 residues. Looked up from germline, CDR1 is DFQATT and CDR2 is SNEGSKA (reference sequence). V was cut by 5 bases and J by 0 bases, with 11 bases left in between. This CDR3 reads CSAQQGSSGNTIYF. The CDR3 DNA follows: TGCAGTGCTCAACAGGGTAGCTCTGGAAACACCATATATTTT.

The rearrangement uses TRBV7-8 and TRBJ2-1, with D unclear. The germline V and J ends were trimmed by 1 base and 7 bases, with 8 bases remaining between them. This CDR3 region has 13 residues. Per the germline V gene, CDR1 is SGHVS and CDR2 is FQNEAQ. The CDR3 protein is CASSLEQPNEQFF. Here the CDR3 DNA reads TGTGCCAGCAGCTTAGAACAGCCGAATGAGCAGTTCTTC.

This clonotype showed up just a few times. The genes are TRBV7-2 and TRBJ1-2; D uncertain. The CDR3 is 14 residues long. V was cut by 3 bases and J by 6 bases, with 14 bases left in between. Germline lookup yields CDR1 SGHTA and CDR2 FQGNSA. The CDR3 sequence: CASSLDGRPNGYTF. The CDR3 DNA sequence: TGTGCCAGCAGCTTGGACGGACGGCCGAATGGCTACACCTTC. Variable domain in full (rest from reference TRBV7-2 and TRBJ1-2): GAGVSQSPSNKVTEKGKDVELRCDPISGHTALYWYRQSLGQGLEFLIYFQGNSAPDKSGLPSDRFSAERTGGSVSTLTIQRTQQEDSAVYLCASSLDGRPNGYTFGSGTRLTVV.

The chain carries TRBV28 and TRBJ1-1; D might be TRBD1 (5 bases). CDR1 is MDHEN, CDR2 SYDVKM, per germline. Trimming cost V 8 bases and J 11 bases, with 12 bases left between them. The CDR3 length is 10 residues. The CDR3 is CASGGLDAFF. The CDR3 bases are TGTGCCAGCGGGGGGTTAGACGCTTTCTTT.

V usage is TRBV20-1 and J usage is TRBJ1-2, with 7 bases lining up with TRBD1. Germline trimming cut 1 base from V and 3 bases from J; bases unmatched to any gene: 2. The CDR3 covers 13 residues. Germline CDR1 DFQATT, CDR2 SNEGSKA (reference sequence). CDR3 in amino acids: CSARVQGHYGYTF. The CDR3, as DNA: TGCAGTGCTAGAGTACAGGGGCACTATGGCTACACCTTC.

This clonotype was counted only a few times. The chain recombines TRBV7-2 with TRBJ1-2, with 9 bases identical to TRBD1. Germline trimming cut 4 bases from V and 8 bases from J; bases unmatched to any gene: 5. CDR1 and CDR2 from the germline V gene are SGHTA and FQGNSA. The CDR3 is made up of 13 amino acids. The CDR3 region is CASSSRTGGGYTF. The CDR3 DNA reads as TGTGCCAGCAGCTCCCGTACAGGGGGCGGCTACACCTTC.

The chain carries TRBV20-1 and TRBJ2-3, with 8 bases matching TRBD2. The germline CDR1 and CDR2 sequences are DFQATT and SNEGSKA (reference sequence). The junction had 3 bases not matched to a gene; V was cut back by 4 bases and J by 0 bases. This CDR3 has 14 residues. The CDR3 bases are TGCAGTGCTACCGGGACTAGAAGCACAGATACGCAGTATTTT. Translating gives CSATGTRSTDTQYF.

This clonotype occurred a few times. One end of the junction varies from germline; a read error may be responsible. The chain recombines TRBV19 with TRBJ1-2; no clear D gene. This CDR3 is built from 15 residues. The germline V gene has CDR1 LNHDA and CDR2 SQIVND (reference sequence). The CDR3: CASNIADGSNYGYTF. CDR3 bases: TGTGCCAGTAATATAGCAGACGGATCTAACTATGGCTACACCTTC.

This clonotype has just a few counts. The chain carries TRBV3-1 and TRBJ2-3; D remains ambiguous. CDR1 and CDR2 from the germline V gene are LGHDT and YNNKEL (reference sequence). Trimming cost V 3 bases and J 10 bases, with 11 bases left between them. CDR3 length: 12 amino acids. CDR3 in amino acids: CASSQDPAPQYF. In nucleotides, the CDR3 is TGTGCCAGCAGCCAGGACCCCGCGCCGCAGTATTTT.

Note on this clonotype: This is likely an artifact of a read error, given a far larger clone one base away. The chain joins TRBV7-2 to TRBJ2-3, with 10 positions matching TRBD1. Per the germline V gene, CDR1 is SGHTA and CDR2 is FQGNSA. V trimming: 4 bases; J trimming: 3 bases; junction bases outside the gene matches: 4. There are 15 residues in the CDR3. The CDR3 loop reads CASSYRTGGTDTQYF. CDR3 sequence (DNA): TGTGCCAGCAGCTACCGGACAGGGGGTACAGATACGCAGTATTTT.

DNA of the CDR3: TGCAGTGCAGAGGGCGGGGGAGCCGGCAATGAGCAGTTCTTC. Translating it yields CSAEGGGAGNEQFF. This rearrangement joins TRBV20-1 to TRBJ2-1, with 7 bases fitting TRBD2. The CDR3 is 14 amino acids. Germline CDR1 and CDR2: DFQATT and SNEGSKA (reference sequence). Trimming removed 6 bases from V and 6 bases from J; junction bases left unmatched: 11.

This clonotype has just a few counts. The chain recombines TRBV7-9 with TRBJ2-3; D not resolved. V gave up 1 base and J gave up 8 bases, with 7 bases separating them. There are 12 residues in the CDR3. In germline, CDR1 is SEHNR, CDR2 FQNEAQ (reference sequence). CDR3 amino acids: CASSLDVGTQYF. The CDR3 nucleotides are TGTGCCAGCAGCTTAGACGTCGGTACGCAGTATTTT.

V gene TRBV25-1 combines with J gene TRBJ1-1, with 8 positions matching TRBD1. Trimming cost V 4 bases and J 4 bases; bases outside gene matches: 5. Per the germline V gene, CDR1 is MGHDK and CDR2 is SYGVNS. The CDR3 covers 14 residues. CDR3 in DNA: TGTGCCAGCAGTGCGTCACAGGGGGGCACTGAAGCTTTCTTT. Translation gives CASSASQGGTEAFF.

J is TRBJ1-1 and V is TRBV4-1; perhaps TRBD1 as D (6 bases). The CDR3 runs to 14 residues. CDR1 and CDR2 (germline): MGHRA, YSYEKL. With 4 bases removed from V and 4 bases from J, the gap between germline ends came to 13 bases. CDR3 DNA: TGCGCCAGCAGCCTTCAAGGGGGGAGCACTGAAGCTTTCTTT. Residues: CASSLQGGSTEAFF.

The chain carries TRBV7-2 and TRBJ2-5; D is perhaps TRBD1 or TRBD2 (5 bases each). The CDR3 runs 14 residues. The germline V and J ends were trimmed by 7 bases and 5 bases, with 17 bases remaining between them. The V gene's germline CDR1 is SGHTA and CDR2 FQGNSA. The CDR3 DNA reads TGTGCCAGCAACTCCGGGACCTGGGGGGAGACCCAGTACTTC. Translation: CASNSGTWGETQYF.

This clonotype has a count of ten or more. This chain links TRBV27 with TRBJ1-2, with a possible D match to TRBD1 (5 bases). The CDR3 is 14 residues long. CDR1 MNHEY and CDR2 SMNVEV come from the germline V gene (reference sequence). V was clipped by 0 bases and J by 7 bases, with 12 bases between them. This CDR3 reads CASSLSQGRGGYTF. The CDR3 DNA sequence: TGTGCCAGCAGTTTATCCCAGGGTCGTGGTGGCTACACCTTC.

The chain combines TRBV2 with TRBJ1-1, with D unclear. The CDR3 contains 14 residues. CDR1 and CDR2 from the germline V gene are SNHLY and FYNNEI. The V end was cut by 7 bases, the J end by 0 bases, with 12 bases between. CDR3 nucleotides: TGTGCCAGCACCGTAGGACGGATGAACACTGAAGCTTTCTTT. As protein: CASTVGRMNTEAFF.

V is TRBV10-2 and J is TRBJ1-6; D not resolved. Germline V gene sequence: CDR1 WSHSY, CDR2 SAAADI. This CDR3 has 15 amino acids. Trimming pared 0 bases from V and 5 bases from J, leaving 8 bases between. CDR3 loop: CASSESTGNNSPLHF. As DNA, the CDR3 is TGCGCCAGCAGTGAGTCGACGGGAAATAATTCACCCCTCCACTTT.

This clonotype was detected only a few times. The chain links TRBV4-1 to TRBJ1-4; the D is unclear. The length of the CDR3 is 16 residues. Germline V gene data show CDR1 as MGHRA and CDR2 as YSYEKL. V was trimmed by 1 base and J by 4 bases, leaving 13 bases between them. CDR3 bases: TGCGCCAGCAGCCAAGTCCGGAAGTCCTTTAATGAAAAACTGTTTTTT. Its protein is CASSQVRKSFNEKLFF.

There are a few counts of this clonotype. The chain couples TRBV29-1 to TRBJ2-1, with D perhaps TRBD1 (6 bases). Trimming left V 5 bases short and J 5 bases short, with 7 bases between. CDR3 length: 11 residues. Looked up from germline, CDR1 is SQVTM and CDR2 is ANQGSEA. The DNA for the CDR3 is TGCAGCGTTCGGACAGACAATGAGCAGTTCTTC. Amino acids: CSVRTDNEQFF.

Only a few counts were recorded for this clonotype. The V gene is TRBV2, the J gene TRBJ1-2; D is undetermined. CDR3 length: 11 amino acids. The V end was cut by 6 bases, the J end by 8 bases, with 10 bases between. Germline V gene data show CDR1 as SNHLY and CDR2 as FYNNEI. CDR3: CASRGYDGYTF. In DNA, the CDR3 is TGTGCCAGCAGGGGCTATGACGGCTACACCTTC.

This clonotype was detected only a few times. V and J are TRBV2 and TRBJ2-3; possibly TRBD2 for D (6 bases). The germline gives CDR1 SNHLY, CDR2 FYNNEI. This CDR3 is built from 13 residues. Trimming pared 8 bases from V and 2 bases from J, leaving 11 bases between. The CDR3 sequence is CASGLPPTDTQYF. Written as DNA, the CDR3 is TGTGCCAGCGGACTACCTCCCACAGATACGCAGTATTTT. Drawing the rest from reference TRBV2 and TRBJ2-3, the complete variable domain is EPEVTQTPSHQVTQMGQEVILRCVPISNHLYFYWYRQILGQKVEFLVSFYNNEISEKSEIFDDQFSVERPDGSNFTLKIRSTKLEDSAMYFCASGLPPTDTQYFGPGTRLTVL.

The chain combines TRBV6-5 with TRBJ2-1, with D perhaps assigned TRBD1 or TRBD2 (6 bases each). The CDR3 spans 16 residues. Germline V lookup: CDR1 MNHEY, CDR2 SVGAGI. V shed 2 bases and J shed 11 bases, with 22 bases lying between them. Here the CDR3 DNA reads TGTGCCAGCAGTTACCCCAGGGGTACGTCGGGGGTCAAGCAGTTCTTC. Its protein product is CASSYPRGTSGVKQFF.

A remark on this clonotype: A much larger clone differs from this one at a single base, so this may be a read error. The chain is built from TRBV28 and TRBJ2-5; D perhaps matches TRBD1 (5 bases). V was trimmed by 6 bases and J by 14 bases, leaving 13 bases between them. The CDR3 sequence is 10 residues long. Germline V CDR1 and CDR2: MDHEN, SYDVKM. The CDR3, as DNA: TGTGCCAGCAGAACGGACAAATTCTACTTC. It encodes CASRTDKFYF.

This chain links TRBV28 with TRBJ2-4; 14 bases map to TRBD2. The CDR3 extends over 16 amino acids. Trimming removed 5 bases from V and 8 bases from J; junction bases left unmatched: 8. Germline CDR1 reads MDHEN; CDR2 reads SYDVKM. The CDR3 sequence: CASSPTSGRAGDIQYF. In nucleotides, the CDR3 is TGTGCCAGCAGTCCGACTAGCGGGAGGGCCGGGGACATTCAGTACTTC.

The J gene is TRBJ2-6, the V gene TRBV4-3; D is unclear. This CDR3 is built from 16 residues. Deletions cut 0 bases from V and 2 bases from J, with 8 bases between. Germline CDR1 LGHNA, CDR2 YSLEER. The CDR3: CASSQDVGAGANVLTF. The CDR3 nucleotides are TGCGCCAGCAGCCAAGATGTGGGTGCTGGGGCCAACGTCCTGACTTTC.

On this clonotype itself: A read error may produce the germline difference seen at one junction end. This chain uses TRBV6-5 with TRBJ1-1; D is perhaps TRBD1 (6 bases). The germline gives CDR1 MNHEY, CDR2 SVGAGI. CDR3 size: 15 residues. CDR3 in amino acids: CASSLGGLSGGEDFF. DNA of the CDR3: TGTGCCAGCAGCCTAGGGGGACTTAGTGGGGGTGAAGATTTCTTT.

The J gene is TRBJ2-1, the V gene TRBV7-9; 9 bases line up with TRBD2. CDR1 and CDR2 (germline): SEHNR, FQNEAQ (reference sequence). Trimming cost V 1 base and J 15 bases; bases outside gene matches: 4. The CDR3 contains 12 residues. CDR3 in DNA: TGTGCCAGCAGCTTAGAGACGACTAGCGGGTTCTTC. This sequence encodes CASSLETTSGFF.